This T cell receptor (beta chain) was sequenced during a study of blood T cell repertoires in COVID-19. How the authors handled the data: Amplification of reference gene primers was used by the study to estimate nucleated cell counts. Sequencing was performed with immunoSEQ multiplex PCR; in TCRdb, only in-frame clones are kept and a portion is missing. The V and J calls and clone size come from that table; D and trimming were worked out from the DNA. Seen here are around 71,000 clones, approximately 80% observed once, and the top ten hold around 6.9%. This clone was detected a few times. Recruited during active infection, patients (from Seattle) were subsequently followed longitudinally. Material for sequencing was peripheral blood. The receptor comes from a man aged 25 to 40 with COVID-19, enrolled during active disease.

The CDR3 loop is CASSLRREIFSSEQYF. The CDR3 bases are TGTGCCAGCAGCTTAAGGCGGGAGATCTTCTCTTCCGAGCAGTACTTC. The V and J genes are TRBV7-2 and TRBJ2-7; 7 bases fit TRBD2. The length of the CDR3 is 16 residues. Looked up from germline, CDR1 is SGHTA and CDR2 is FQGNSA. Trimming removed 2 bases from V and 6 bases from J; junction bases left unmatched: 13.